Below are 17 T cell receptor beta chains sequenced from a single sample in a study of PD-1 blockade in classical Hodgkin lymphoma. Time point of the sample: cycle 4 day 1 (C4D1), after less than seven weeks of nivolumab. Relapse after autologous stem cell transplantation occurred in every patient, and brentuximab vedotin exposure varied. Magnetic negative selection of thawed PBMCs was the method by which CD4+ T cells were purified. Assay used: immunoSEQ multiplex PCR; TCRdb lists only in-frame clones, some missing. The data hold around 37,000 clones, with roughly 92% observed a single time. The sample consisted of CD4+ T cells from blood, taken before the fourth cycle of nivolumab. The origin of the receptors is a human donor with classical Hodgkin lymphoma.

The chain is built from TRBV19 and TRBJ2-5, with a weak D call TRBD1 (5 bases). Trimming left V 3 bases short and J 7 bases short, with 15 bases between. The CDR3 length is 14 residues. Germline CDR1 and CDR2: LNHDA and SQIVND (reference sequence). Here the CDR3 DNA reads TGTGCCAGTAGTATGGCCAGGACACTGGGGACCCAGTACTTC. Translation gives CASSMARTLGTQYF.

This clone has more than one count but fewer than ten. This sequence joins TRBV2 and TRBJ1-1, with TRBD1 matching 7 bases. The junction had 6 bases not matched to a gene; V was cut back by 6 bases and J by 5 bases. Germline CDR1 is SNHLY and CDR2 is FYNNEI. The CDR3 has 13 amino acids. The CDR3 is CASSLTGRTEAFF. The CDR3 coding sequence is TGTGCCAGCAGCTTGACAGGGCGAACTGAAGCTTTCTTT.

CDR3 nucleotides: TGTGCCAGCAGCGCCAGACTAGCGGGAGGGCAAGAGACCCAGTACTTC. It specifies CASSARLAGGQETQYF. This rearrangement joins TRBV9 to TRBJ2-5; TRBD2 matches at 14 bases. The CDR3 contains 16 residues. Germline V gives CDR1 SGDLS, CDR2 YYNGEE. Trimming removed 3 bases from V and 2 bases from J; junction bases left unmatched: 3.

The chain is built from TRBV12-5 and TRBJ1-1; tentatively, D is TRBD1 (6 bases). The CDR3 loop spans 16 amino acids. Germline assignment: CDR1 LGHNT and CDR2 FRNRAP. V lost 1 base and J lost 3, with 15 bases in between. CDR3 bases: TGTGCTAGTGGTTTGGGTCAGACAGGTATTTACACTGAAGCTTTCTTT. Translated, it gives CASGLGQTGIYTEAFF.

The gene calls are TRBV5-1 and TRBJ2-1, with TRBD1 matching 7 bases. V lost 4 bases and J lost 3; bases outside the gene matches: 7. The CDR3 contains 15 residues. Germline V CDR1 and CDR2: SGHRS, YFSETQ. As DNA, the CDR3 is TGCGCCAGCAGCGAGGGACAGCTACTCTACAATGAGCAGTTCTTC. This codes for CASSEGQLLYNEQFF.

The chain combines TRBV2 with TRBJ1-5; D is undetermined. Trimming pared 4 bases from V and 2 bases from J, leaving 6 bases between. Germline loops: CDR1 SNHLY, CDR2 FYNNEI. The CDR3 is made up of 13 amino acids. Written as DNA, the CDR3 is TGTGCCAGCAGTGTGGAGGGCAATCAGCCCCAGCATTTT. Encoded protein: CASSVEGNQPQHF. Full variable domain (outside the CDR3, taken from reference TRBV2 and TRBJ1-5): EPEVTQTPSHQVTQMGQEVILRCVPISNHLYFYWYRQILGQKVEFLVSFYNNEISEKSEIFDDQFSVERPDGSNFTLKIRSTKLEDSAMYFCASSVEGNQPQHFGDGTRLSIL.

V is TRBV13 and J is TRBJ2-7; weak D call: TRBD2 (6 bases). From germline, CDR1 is PRHDT and CDR2 FYEKMQ (reference sequence). CDR3 size: 16 residues. The V gene lost 2 bases and the J gene lost 0 bases, with 14 bases spanning the gap. Here the CDR3 reads CASSLRTGVRSYEQYF. The DNA for the CDR3 is TGTGCCAGCAGCTTAAGGACGGGAGTCCGCTCCTACGAGCAGTACTTC.

This rearrangement joins TRBV7-2 to TRBJ2-7, with 7 bases aligning to TRBD1. This CDR3 comprises 15 residues. V gave up 5 bases and J gave up 2 bases; unmatched junction bases: 9. Germline CDR1 SGHTA, CDR2 FQGNSA. The CDR3 DNA sequence: TGTGCCAGCAGCAAGGGGACAGTAGGGCCCTACGAGCAGTACTTC. This encodes CASSKGTVGPYEQYF.

This chain joins TRBV9 and TRBJ2-7, with TRBD1 as a possible D gene (6 bases). V lost 6 bases to trimming and J lost 5 bases, with 18 bases between them. Germline V lookup: CDR1 SGDLS, CDR2 YYNGEE. This CDR3 is 14 amino acids long. The CDR3 spells CASTQGHSSDEQYF. CDR3 sequence (DNA): TGTGCCAGCACTCAGGGGCATTCCTCAGACGAGCAGTACTTC.

This clone has only one observation. The rearrangement joins TRBV6-1 to TRBJ2-1; 7 bases align to TRBD2. There are 16 residues in the CDR3. Germline values: CDR1 MNHNS, CDR2 SASEGT. After removal of 1 base from V and 3 bases from J, the junction contained 6 bases not matched to a gene. CDR3 residues: CASSEVRDYLYNEQFF. The CDR3 DNA reads as TGTGCCAGCAGTGAAGTAAGGGACTATCTCTACAATGAGCAGTTCTTC.

The chain has TRBV19 and TRBJ2-1; tentative D call: TRBD2 (6 bases). This CDR3 has 15 residues. Trimming pared 3 bases from V and 2 bases from J, leaving 11 bases between. Germline assignment: CDR1 LNHDA and CDR2 SQIVND (reference sequence). The CDR3 DNA reads TGTGCCAGTAGTATCCAGTGGGGGGCCTACAATGAGCAGTTCTTC. It translates to CASSIQWGAYNEQFF.

The V and J genes are TRBV10-3 and TRBJ2-1; TRBD2 aligns across 10 bases. V shed 8 bases, J shed 4 bases, and the junction held 20 bases outside the gene matches. The CDR3 runs to 19 residues. CDR1 is ENHRY, CDR2 SYGVKD, per germline. The CDR3: CAIFGEVSRSGRLYNEQFF. The DNA for the CDR3 is TGTGCCATCTTCGGCGAAGTTAGCCGTAGCGGGAGGTTATACAATGAGCAGTTCTTC.

The rearrangement links TRBV11-2 to TRBJ2-3; no clear D gene. The CDR3 sequence is 14 residues long. Trimming took 0 bases from V and 1 from J, leaving 5 bases between them. Germline values: CDR1 SGHAT, CDR2 FQNNGV. CDR3 amino acids: CASSLDRGTDTQYF. As DNA, the CDR3 is TGTGCCAGCAGCTTAGACCGGGGCACAGATACGCAGTATTTT.

The rearrangement joins TRBV14 to TRBJ2-5; D remains unclear. The CDR3 consists of 13 residues. CDR1 SGHDN and CDR2 FVKESK come from the germline V gene. Between the trimmed V and J ends, which lost 1 base and 0 bases, there was a span of 3 bases. CDR3 coding DNA: TGTGCCAGCAGCCAAGTCTACCAAGAGACCCAGTACTTC. Amino acids: CASSQVYQETQYF.

This chain links TRBV6-1 with TRBJ2-4; TRBD1 agrees at 9 bases. The CDR3 covers 13 residues. Germline assignment: CDR1 MNHNS and CDR2 SASEGT. With V trimmed by 5 bases and J by 9 bases, 5 bases remained unmatched. As DNA, the CDR3 is TGTGCCAGCAGTTGGGACAGGGAACGCATTCAGTACTTC. It yields the protein CASSWDRERIQYF.

The V call is TRBV5-1, the J call TRBJ1-2, with TRBD1 identical over 11 bases. V dropped 0 bases and J dropped 8; count of bases not matched to a gene: 9. CDR1 is SGHRS, CDR2 YFSETQ, per germline. The CDR3 sequence is 16 residues long. DNA for the CDR3: TGCGCCAGCAGCTTGGCCCAAGGACAGGGGGCTGGGGGCTACACCTTC. This sequence encodes CASSLAQGQGAGGYTF.

The chain uses TRBV2 and TRBJ1-2; TRBD1 agrees at 7 bases. The ends lost 4 bases at V and 4 bases at J; junction bases unmatched: 3. CDR1 is SNHLY, CDR2 FYNNEI, per germline. This CDR3 is built from 13 residues. The CDR3 bases are TGTGCCAGCAGTGGACAGGGCGGCTATGGCTACACCTTC. It yields the protein CASSGQGGYGYTF.